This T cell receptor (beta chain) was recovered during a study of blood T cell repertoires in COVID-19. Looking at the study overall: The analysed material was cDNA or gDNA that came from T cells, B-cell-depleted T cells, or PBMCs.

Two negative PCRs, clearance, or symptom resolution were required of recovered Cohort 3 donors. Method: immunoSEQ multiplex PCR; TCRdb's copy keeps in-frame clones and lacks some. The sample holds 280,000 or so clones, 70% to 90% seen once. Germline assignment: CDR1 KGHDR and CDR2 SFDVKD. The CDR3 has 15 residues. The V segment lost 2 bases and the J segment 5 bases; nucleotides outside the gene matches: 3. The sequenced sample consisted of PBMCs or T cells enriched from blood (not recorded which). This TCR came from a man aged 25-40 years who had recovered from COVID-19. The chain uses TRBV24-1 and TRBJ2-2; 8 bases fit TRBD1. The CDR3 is CATSDSNRGTGELFF. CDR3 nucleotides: TGTGCCACCAGTGATTCCAACAGGGGGACCGGGGAGCTGTTTTTT.